The next 8 T cell receptor beta chains were all read from a single sample in a study of human T cells and chemical hapten exposure. From whole blood left unfractionated, total RNA was extracted. TCRdb itself ran the 5' RACE reads through MiXCR, one entry per CDR3 protein. The sample holds tens of thousands of distinct CDR3 sequences, approximately 7.7% seen once. These receptors were taken from a male donor in good health.

This clonotype was seen at least ten times. The rearrangement joins TRBV27 to TRBJ2-1; 8 bases agree with TRBD2. Germline-derived CDR1 and CDR2 are MNHEY and SMNVEV (reference sequence). V shed 6 bases and J 5 bases; nucleotides not matched to a gene: 9. The CDR3 sequence is 15 residues long. The CDR3 loop is CASREAGVRHNEQFF. CDR3 nucleotide sequence: TGTGCCAGCAGGGAAGCGGGGGTCAGACACAATGAGCAGTTCTTC.

This clonotype was seen a few times. This chain connects TRBV11-2 to TRBJ2-5; 10 nucleotides agree with TRBD1. J gave up 5 bases and V 5 bases, and 8 bases lay outside the gene matches. Germline assignment: CDR1 SGHAT and CDR2 FQNNGV. This CDR3 has 15 residues. DNA of the CDR3: TGTGCCAGCAGCCCCGGGACAGGGGTAGAGGAGACCCAGTACTTC. Translating gives CASSPGTGVEETQYF.

This clonotype has a count of ten or more. The chain uses TRBV15 and TRBJ2-1; tentative D call: TRBD1 (7 bases). The CDR3 length is 15 residues. V lost 2 bases and J 13 bases, leaving 21 bases between the germline ends. Germline CDR1 LNHNV, CDR2 YYDKDF (reference sequence). The CDR3 sequence: CATSRSFDREADQFF. The CDR3 DNA follows: TGTGCCACCAGCAGATCGTTTGACAGGGAGGCTGATCAGTTCTTC.

This clonotype was picked up many times. The chain has TRBV4-1 and TRBJ2-5, with 10 bases lining up with TRBD2. V lost 2 bases and J lost 1; bases outside the gene matches: 10. The germline gives CDR1 MGHRA, CDR2 YSYEKL. This CDR3 has 18 residues. The CDR3 reads CASSQIAPGLASQETQYF. CDR3 DNA sequence: TGCGCCAGCAGCCAAATTGCACCGGGACTAGCGAGCCAAGAGACCCAGTACTTC.

This clonotype was seen many times. The gene calls are TRBV12-3 or TRBV12-4 and TRBJ1-3; maybe TRBD1 (6 bases). Trimming shortened V by 2 bases and J by 3 bases, and 14 bases separated the two germline ends. The CDR3 covers 16 residues. CDR3: CASSLRQGSSGNTIYF. As DNA, the CDR3 is TGTGCCAGCAGTTTACGCCAGGGGTCGAGTGGAAACACCATATATTTT.

CDR3 protein: CASSQVGGTEAFF. The CDR3 DNA sequence: TGTGCCAGCAGCCAAGTAGGGGGCACTGAAGCTTTCTTT. The chain recombines TRBV3-1 with TRBJ1-1, with D possibly TRBD1 on 6 matching bases. The length of the CDR3 is 13 residues. Germline V gene sequence: CDR1 LGHDT, CDR2 YNNKEL (reference sequence). Trimming shortened V by 1 base and J by 4 bases, and 7 bases separated the two germline ends.

This clonotype showed up many times. V gene TRBV7-8 combines with J gene TRBJ2-7, with 11 bases identical to TRBD2. This CDR3 spans 18 amino acids. V gave up 5 bases and J gave up 4 bases; unmatched junction bases: 16. CDR1 SGHVS and CDR2 FQNEAQ come from the germline V gene. The CDR3 nucleotides read TGTGCCAGCAGCAACCTGAGGGCTAGCGGGAGGACTTGGTACGAGCAGTACTTC. It translates to CASSNLRASGRTWYEQYF.

This clonotype was detected only a few times. The J gene is TRBJ2-1, the V gene TRBV7-6, with D hard to call. CDR3 size: 14 residues. V was shortened by 1 base and J by 4 bases, with 8 bases between the two germline ends. CDR1 SGHVS and CDR2 FNYEAQ come from the germline V gene. The CDR3 spells CASSLDPRYNEQFF. The DNA for the CDR3 is TGTGCCAGCAGCTTAGACCCGAGGTACAATGAGCAGTTCTTC.